Listed below are T cell receptor beta chains from one sample, sequenced in a study of CD8 T cells in ankylosing spondylitis. Each CDR3 protein gets one entry after TCRdb re-called the 5' RACE reads with MiXCR. Found here are around 490,000 distinct CDR3 sequences, over 4% of them singletons; the top ten hold around 3.6%. Sequencing was carried out using blood, either unsorted or a sorted T cell fraction (not recorded which). These receptors all stem from a male donor with ankylosing spondylitis. CDR3s include the opening cysteine and the closing phenylalanine or tryptophan. D genes are given only for firm matches. A clone size is listed for some rows: how often the clone was seen (once, few, many), or a class if it is expanded.

TRBJ1-2 TRBV29-1 many TRBD1 TGCAGCGCGCAGGGGGGGTTTGGCTACACCTTC CSAQGGFGYTF
TRBJ1-1 TRBV28 many TRBD1 TGTGCCACCGGGACAGGGGGCGCGGGGAACACTGAAGCTTTCTTT CATGTGGAGNTEAFF
TRBJ2-7 TRBV2 . . TGTGCCAGCTCTTACACTTACTACGAGCAGTACTTC CASSYTYYEQYF
TRBJ2-7 TRBV7-9 many TRBD1 TGTGCCAGCAGCTTTTCAGGGGGCTCCTACGAGCAGTACTTC CASSFSGGSYEQYF
TRBJ1-2 TRBV20-1 many . TGCAGTGCCGATACCAATGGAGGAGGGAGAAGTAACTATGGCTACACCTTC CSADTNGGGRSNYGYTF
TRBJ2-7 TRBV20-1 many . TGCAGTGCTAGAACGACAGGAGGCTACGAGCAGTACTTC CSARTTGGYEQYF
TRBJ2-2 TRBV10-3 many TRBD1 TGTGCCATCAATGACAGGGGGGGTGGCACCGGGGAGCTGTTTTTT CAINDRGGGTGELFF
TRBJ2-7 TRBV9 many . TGTGCCAGCAGCGTAGCTGGAACAGCCGCCTACGAGCAGTACTTC CASSVAGTAAYEQYF
TRBJ2-5 TRBV5-1 many TRBD2 TGCGCCAGCAGCTTGCGGACTAGCGGGGAGACCCAGTACTTC CASSLRTSGETQYF
TRBJ2-7 TRBV20-1 . . TGCAGTGCGTATTCCGGGACCGGCAGCTCCTACGAGCAGTACTTC CSAYSGTGSSYEQYF
TRBJ2-3 TRBV6-5 . TRBD1 TGTGCCAGCAGTTACCTAAGACGACAGGGCTTTGGGCCAGATACGCAGTATTTT CASSYLRRQGFGPDTQYF
TRBJ1-2 TRBV7-2 many TRBD1 TGTGCCAGCACCCCAACAGGGGACTATGGCTACACCTTC CASTPTGDYGYTF
TRBJ1-2 TRBV4-3 many TRBD1 TGCGCCAGCAGCCAAGATATCGGACAGGGGGTAGCCTATGGCTACACCTTC CASSQDIGQGVAYGYTF
TRBJ1-1 TRBV20-1 many . TGCAGTGTCTCGTGGGACATGAACACTGAAGCTTTCTTT CSVSWDMNTEAFF
TRBJ1-2 TRBV20-1 many . TGCAGTGCCAGCGGACCATTCTTCAGGGACGGCTACACCTTC CSASGPFFRDGYTF
TRBJ2-7 TRBV4-2 few . TGTGCCAGCAGCCAAGAGGGTCGGGCCGACTACGAGCAGTACTTC CASSQEGRADYEQYF